This T cell receptor (beta chain) was profiled in a study of cytomegalovirus exposure and HLA in healthy donors. Findings and limits, study-wide: Cytomegalovirus-associated TCR beta chains were listed, numbering 164. Using a false discovery rate of 0.05, a later analysis showed that about 16,000 TCR beta sequences were associated with HLA alleles.

Germline V gene data show CDR1 as MNHEY and CDR2 as SVGAGI. The CDR3 is 13 residues long. Amplification used 60 Vbeta primers and 13 Jbeta primers. TCRdb keeps only in-frame clones here, not all; method: immunoSEQ multiplex PCR. The sample contains roughly 100,000 clones, 60% to 80% of which appear only once. On this clone itself: Its matching antigen is unknown. One end of the junction fails to match germline, which may point to a read error.

The rearrangement joins TRBV6-5 to TRBJ2-1; perhaps TRBD2 as D (5 bases). Sequencing input: PBMCs. This receptor was obtained from a woman aged 55-69 years in good health and CMV-seropositive. The CDR3, as DNA: TGTGCCAGCTCGGACTCCGAGTACAGTGAGCAGTTCTTC. This translates into CASSDSEYSEQFF.